This record looks at one T cell receptor (beta chain) sequence and its context. What it binds is not known. Vbeta (60) and Jbeta (13) primers were used in the PCR. Clones were read by immunoSEQ multiplex PCR, and TCRdb kept only the in-frame ones, dropping some. The sample shows about 94,000 clones, 6% to 9% of them seen only once. The data are from a study of cytomegalovirus exposure and HLA in healthy donors. Findings and caveats of the study: Judged likely to be a sequencing artifact was a cluster of highly shared sequence variants. An analysis done earlier found most TCR beta V segments productive about 90% or about 30% of the time.

The CDR3 totals 16 residues. Germline CDR1 and CDR2: LGHNA and YNFKEQ. J was trimmed by 3 bases and V by 5 bases; bases with no gene match: 11. The origin of this receptor is a man aged 50 to 59 in good health and CMV-seronegative. Sequencing was done on a sample of PBMCs. V is TRBV4-2 and J is TRBJ1-1; 8 bases are shared with TRBD1. The CDR3 reads CASSSLGGQADTEAFF. The CDR3, as DNA: TGTGCCAGCAGCAGCCTCGGGGGACAGGCGGACACTGAAGCTTTCTTT.